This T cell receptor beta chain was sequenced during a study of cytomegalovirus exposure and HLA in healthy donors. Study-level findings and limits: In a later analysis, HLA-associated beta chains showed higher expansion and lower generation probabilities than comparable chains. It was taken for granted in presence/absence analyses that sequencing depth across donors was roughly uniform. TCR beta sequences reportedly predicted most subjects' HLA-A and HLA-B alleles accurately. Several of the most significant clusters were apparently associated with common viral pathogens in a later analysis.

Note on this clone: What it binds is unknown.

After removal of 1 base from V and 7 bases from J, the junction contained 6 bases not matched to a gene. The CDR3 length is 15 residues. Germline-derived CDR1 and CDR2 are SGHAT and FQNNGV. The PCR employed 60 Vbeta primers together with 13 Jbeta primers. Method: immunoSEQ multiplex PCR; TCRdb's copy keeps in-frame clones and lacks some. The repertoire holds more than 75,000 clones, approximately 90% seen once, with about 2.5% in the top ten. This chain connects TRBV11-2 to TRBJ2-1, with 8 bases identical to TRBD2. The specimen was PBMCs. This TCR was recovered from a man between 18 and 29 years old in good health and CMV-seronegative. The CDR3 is CASSLGGTSLNEQFF. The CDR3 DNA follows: TGTGCCAGCAGCTTAGGGGGGACTAGTTTGAATGAGCAGTTCTTC.